The rows below give T cell receptor beta chains drawn from one sample of a study of shared clonotypes between healthy human individuals. TCRdb keeps only in-frame clones here, not all; method: immunoSEQ multiplex PCR. Among around 2,000,000 clones, about 94% were seen once, and the ten largest hold 1% to 1.5%. The source material was naive CD8+ T cells sorted from blood. All receptors come from a young man in good health. Both conserved end residues are part of each CDR3. A D gene is named only where the DNA matches it firmly. Rows give clone size only sometimes, using once, few, many, or a class for an expanded clone.

d_call: .; j_call: TRBJ2-7; cdr3_length: 14; v_call: TRBV6-5; clone_size: .; cdr3_nt: TGTGCCAGCAGTTACTCGGGCCGGGAGCGCGAGCAGTACTTC; cdr3_aa: CASSYSGREREQYF
d_call: .; j_call: TRBJ2-7; cdr3_length: 13; v_call: TRBV10-3; clone_size: .; cdr3_nt: TGTGCCATCAAAGAAGACCCCCCCTACGAGCAGTACTTC; cdr3_aa: CAIKEDPPYEQYF
d_call: TRBD2; j_call: TRBJ2-1; cdr3_length: 16; v_call: TRBV7-2; clone_size: .; cdr3_nt: TGTGCCAGCAGCGACACGACTAGCGGGGGGGCAAATGAGCAGTTCTTC; cdr3_aa: CASSDTTSGGANEQFF
d_call: .; j_call: TRBJ2-7; cdr3_length: 15; v_call: TRBV7-9; clone_size: .; cdr3_nt: TGTGCCAGCAGCTGGTCTTTGGACCAATCCTACGAGCAGTACTTC; cdr3_aa: CASSWSLDQSYEQYF
d_call: TRBD1; j_call: TRBJ2-3; cdr3_length: 15; v_call: TRBV13; clone_size: .; cdr3_nt: TGTGCCAGCAGCCCCCGACAGGGTAGCACAGATACGCAGTATTTT; cdr3_aa: CASSPRQGSTDTQYF
d_call: .; j_call: TRBJ1-6; cdr3_length: 15; v_call: TRBV14; clone_size: .; cdr3_nt: TGTGCCAGCAGCCAAGCTTTAGAGGGCGGATCACCCCTCCACTTT; cdr3_aa: CASSQALEGGSPLHF
d_call: .; j_call: TRBJ2-2; cdr3_length: 12; v_call: TRBV11-2; clone_size: .; cdr3_nt: TGTGCCAGCAGCCTCTCAGACGGGGAGCTGTTTTTT; cdr3_aa: CASSLSDGELFF
d_call: .; j_call: TRBJ2-4; cdr3_length: 15; v_call: TRBV4-1; clone_size: once; cdr3_nt: TGCGCCAGCAGCCAAGATCCTTGGGGGATGGACATTCAGTACTTC; cdr3_aa: CASSQDPWGMDIQYF
d_call: .; j_call: TRBJ2-5; cdr3_length: 13; v_call: TRBV6-1; clone_size: .; cdr3_nt: TGTGCCAGCAGCGAGGGCTTCCAAGAGACCCAGTACTTC; cdr3_aa: CASSEGFQETQYF
d_call: .; j_call: TRBJ2-7; cdr3_length: 11; v_call: TRBV10-2; clone_size: .; cdr3_nt: TGCGCCAGCAGGGCCTCCTACGAGCAGTACTTC; cdr3_aa: CASRASYEQYF
d_call: .; j_call: TRBJ2-1; cdr3_length: 13; v_call: TRBV30; clone_size: .; cdr3_nt: TGTGCCTGGAGTTCCGGGACTCTTAATGAGCAGTTCTTC; cdr3_aa: CAWSSGTLNEQFF
d_call: .; j_call: TRBJ2-5; cdr3_length: 17; v_call: TRBV7-9; clone_size: .; cdr3_nt: TGTGCCAGCAGCTTAGGATTCGAGGGACGAGCCAGCGAGACCCAGTACTTC; cdr3_aa: CASSLGFEGRASETQYF
d_call: .; j_call: TRBJ2-5; cdr3_length: 13; v_call: TRBV13; clone_size: .; cdr3_nt: TGTGCCAGCAGCTCGGACGATGAGGAGACCCAGTACTTC; cdr3_aa: CASSSDDEETQYF
d_call: .; j_call: TRBJ1-3; cdr3_length: 16; v_call: TRBV4-1; clone_size: .; cdr3_nt: TGCGCCAGCAGCCAAGTCTCGCAGAACCCGAGAAACACCATATATTTT; cdr3_aa: CASSQVSQNPRNTIYF
d_call: .; j_call: TRBJ2-7; cdr3_length: 15; v_call: TRBV5-4; clone_size: .; cdr3_nt: TGTGCCAGCAGCTTGGGGGTGGGGAGCTCCTACGAGCAGTACTTC; cdr3_aa: CASSLGVGSSYEQYF
d_call: .; j_call: TRBJ2-7; cdr3_length: 11; v_call: TRBV7-2; clone_size: .; cdr3_nt: TGTGCCAGCAGCGCTAGTAGTGAGCAGTACTTC; cdr3_aa: CASSASSEQYF
d_call: TRBD1; j_call: TRBJ2-1; cdr3_length: 17; v_call: TRBV19; clone_size: .; cdr3_nt: TGTGCCAGTAGTCACCAACCGACAGGGCCTTTTCACAATGAGCAGTTCTTC; cdr3_aa: CASSHQPTGPFHNEQFF
d_call: .; j_call: TRBJ2-7; cdr3_length: 14; v_call: TRBV9; clone_size: once; cdr3_nt: TGTGCCAGCAGCGTAGGAGGGGACGGATACGAGCAGTACTTC; cdr3_aa: CASSVGGDGYEQYF
d_call: .; j_call: TRBJ1-3; cdr3_length: 15; v_call: TRBV9; clone_size: .; cdr3_nt: TGTGCCAGCAGCGTAGACTCGGACTCTGGAAACACCATATATTTT; cdr3_aa: CASSVDSDSGNTIYF
d_call: TRBD1; j_call: TRBJ2-3; cdr3_length: 14; v_call: TRBV5-6; clone_size: .; cdr3_nt: TGTGCCAGCAGCTTTCAGGGGGCCCCAGATACGCAGTATTTT; cdr3_aa: CASSFQGAPDTQYF
d_call: .; j_call: TRBJ2-7; cdr3_length: 12; v_call: TRBV28; clone_size: .; cdr3_nt: TGTGCCAGCAGCCCCGACTCCTACGAGCAGTACTTC; cdr3_aa: CASSPDSYEQYF
d_call: .; j_call: TRBJ2-4; cdr3_length: 14; v_call: TRBV6-5; clone_size: .; cdr3_nt: TGTGCCAGCAGCCCCGGCACAGAGGTAAACATTCAGTACTTC; cdr3_aa: CASSPGTEVNIQYF
d_call: .; j_call: TRBJ2-5; cdr3_length: 17; v_call: TRBV11-2; clone_size: .; cdr3_nt: TGTGCCAGCAGCTTAGTTCCCGACGGACAACCAAGAGAGACCCAGTACTTC; cdr3_aa: CASSLVPDGQPRETQYF
d_call: TRBD1; j_call: TRBJ1-1; cdr3_length: 16; v_call: TRBV28; clone_size: .; cdr3_nt: TGTGCCAGCAGTCCGACGGGACAGGGTCGGAACACTGAAGCTTTCTTT; cdr3_aa: CASSPTGQGRNTEAFF
d_call: .; j_call: TRBJ2-7; cdr3_length: 15; v_call: TRBV27; clone_size: once; cdr3_nt: TGTGCCAGCAGTTTATCGGCGGCAGGGCACTACGAGCAGTACTTC; cdr3_aa: CASSLSAAGHYEQYF
d_call: .; j_call: TRBJ2-7; cdr3_length: 14; v_call: TRBV9; clone_size: .; cdr3_nt: TGTGCCAGCAGCCCTCGGACAGAAGGCTACGAGCAGTACTTC; cdr3_aa: CASSPRTEGYEQYF
d_call: TRBD2; j_call: TRBJ2-2; cdr3_length: 16; v_call: TRBV13; clone_size: .; cdr3_nt: TGTGCCAGCAGCTTAGGGACTAGCGGAAACACCGGGGAGCTGTTTTTT; cdr3_aa: CASSLGTSGNTGELFF
d_call: .; j_call: TRBJ2-7; cdr3_length: 14; v_call: TRBV30; clone_size: .; cdr3_nt: TGTGCCTGGAACCCCTGGGGGGGCACCTACGAGCAGTACTTC; cdr3_aa: CAWNPWGGTYEQYF
d_call: TRBD2; j_call: TRBJ2-7; cdr3_length: 20; v_call: TRBV6-1; clone_size: once; cdr3_nt: TGTGCCAGCAGTGACCCTCTGACTAGCGGGAGGGCGGCTCTGTTGTACGAGCAGTACTTC; cdr3_aa: CASSDPLTSGRAALLYEQYF
d_call: .; j_call: TRBJ2-7; cdr3_length: 14; v_call: TRBV28; clone_size: .; cdr3_nt: TGTGCCACCGCCTCGACAGGTAGCTCCTACGAGCAGTACTTC; cdr3_aa: CATASTGSSYEQYF
d_call: .; j_call: TRBJ2-1; cdr3_length: 16; v_call: TRBV11-2; clone_size: .; cdr3_nt: TGTGCCAGCAGCTTAGCCGGGGGCGGGGCTTACAATGAGCAGTTCTTC; cdr3_aa: CASSLAGGGAYNEQFF
d_call: .; j_call: TRBJ2-7; cdr3_length: 15; v_call: TRBV5-6; clone_size: .; cdr3_nt: TGTGCCAGCAGCTTGGAGGTTGGCAGCTTTTACGAGCAGTACTTC; cdr3_aa: CASSLEVGSFYEQYF
d_call: TRBD1; j_call: TRBJ1-4; cdr3_length: 18; v_call: TRBV28; clone_size: once; cdr3_nt: TGTGCCAGCAGCCCCGGGACAGGGGGTGTAGCAACTAATGAAAAACTGTTTTTT; cdr3_aa: CASSPGTGGVATNEKLFF
d_call: TRBD2; j_call: TRBJ2-5; cdr3_length: 17; v_call: TRBV27; clone_size: .; cdr3_nt: TGTGCCAGCACCTTAACCGGACTAGCGGGAGGGGAAGAGACCCAGTACTTC; cdr3_aa: CASTLTGLAGGEETQYF
d_call: .; j_call: TRBJ2-1; cdr3_length: 16; v_call: TRBV7-8; clone_size: .; cdr3_nt: TGTGCCAGCAGCTTAGCGTATGGGCACTCCTACAATGAGCAGTTCTTC; cdr3_aa: CASSLAYGHSYNEQFF
d_call: TRBD1; j_call: TRBJ2-7; cdr3_length: 13; v_call: TRBV7-9; clone_size: once; cdr3_nt: TGTGCCAGCAGCCCGACAGGGGATTACGAGCAGTACTTC; cdr3_aa: CASSPTGDYEQYF
d_call: TRBD1; j_call: TRBJ1-5; cdr3_length: 20; v_call: TRBV6-1; clone_size: once; cdr3_nt: TGTGCCAGCAGTGATAAAGGACAGGTCGGTCCAGGCTATAGCAATCAGCCCCAGCATTTT; cdr3_aa: CASSDKGQVGPGYSNQPQHF
d_call: .; j_call: TRBJ1-5; cdr3_length: 13; v_call: TRBV4-1; clone_size: .; cdr3_nt: TGCGCCAGCAGCCGGGAAACCAATCAGCCCCAGCATTTT; cdr3_aa: CASSRETNQPQHF
d_call: .; j_call: TRBJ2-5; cdr3_length: 14; v_call: TRBV11-2; clone_size: .; cdr3_nt: TGTGCCAGCAGCTCGATACTAGACCAAGAGACCCAGTACTTC; cdr3_aa: CASSSILDQETQYF
d_call: .; j_call: TRBJ1-2; cdr3_length: 16; v_call: TRBV7-6; clone_size: .; cdr3_nt: TGTGCCAGCAGCCCGCTGACAGAGACCCCTAACTATGGCTACACCTTC; cdr3_aa: CASSPLTETPNYGYTF
d_call: .; j_call: TRBJ1-6; cdr3_length: 15; v_call: TRBV11-2; clone_size: .; cdr3_nt: TGTGCCAGCAGCCCCCACAGCTCCTATAATTCACCCCTCCACTTT; cdr3_aa: CASSPHSSYNSPLHF
d_call: TRBD2; j_call: TRBJ2-1; cdr3_length: 16; v_call: TRBV5-4; clone_size: once; cdr3_nt: TGTGCCAGCAGCTTGGCCCCGGGGGGGGTCTACAATGAGCAGTTCTTC; cdr3_aa: CASSLAPGGVYNEQFF
d_call: .; j_call: TRBJ1-5; cdr3_length: 15; v_call: TRBV19; clone_size: .; cdr3_nt: TGTGCCAGTAGTATTGGTGGTTATAGCAATCAGCCCCAGCATTTT; cdr3_aa: CASSIGGYSNQPQHF
d_call: TRBD1; j_call: TRBJ1-1; cdr3_length: 18; v_call: TRBV15; clone_size: .; cdr3_nt: TGTGCCACCAGCGATCTTCCGGGACAGGGGGACAAGAACACTGAAGCTTTCTTT; cdr3_aa: CATSDLPGQGDKNTEAFF
d_call: TRBD2; j_call: TRBJ2-1; cdr3_length: 17; v_call: TRBV10-2; clone_size: .; cdr3_nt: TGCGCCAGCAGTGAGTTGGGGACTAGCGGGACCGGCAATGAGCAGTTCTTC; cdr3_aa: CASSELGTSGTGNEQFF
d_call: TRBD1; j_call: TRBJ2-7; cdr3_length: 14; v_call: TRBV5-1; clone_size: .; cdr3_nt: TGCGCCAGCAGCTTTGGGACAGGGGCCTACGAGCAGTACTTC; cdr3_aa: CASSFGTGAYEQYF
d_call: .; j_call: TRBJ2-7; cdr3_length: 15; v_call: TRBV27; clone_size: .; cdr3_nt: TGTGCCAGCAGTTTATCCCCTAACCCACGCTACGAGCAGTACTTC; cdr3_aa: CASSLSPNPRYEQYF